The clone carrying this TCR beta chain was counted a single time. The data were obtained in a study of response to subunit inactivated influenza vaccine. TCRdb reprocessed the RT-PCR reads via MiXCR and lists one record per CDR3 protein. There are about 540,000 distinct CDR3 sequences in the sample; approximately 24% occur only once, and around 2.8% lies in the top ten. This CDR3 comprises 17 residues. V was pared by 3 bases and J by 0 bases, with 5 bases of the junction left unmatched. Germline-derived CDR1 and CDR2 are SGDLS and YYNGEE. Another study also made use of these data, one on T cells expressing NK-cell markers. This second study says: 5'RACE template switching built TCR beta cDNA with unique molecular identifiers.

The TCR comes from a man aged 50-60 years who received an inactivated influenza vaccine. Sequences were derived from CD4+ T cells sorted from PBMCs, sampled approximately 12 days after vaccination. The V gene is TRBV9, the J gene TRBJ2-6; TRBD1 aligns across 8 bases. The CDR3 DNA sequence: TGTGCCAGCAGCGGCCGGACAGGGCTCTCTGGGGCCAACGTCCTGACTTTC. Residues: CASSGRTGLSGANVLTF.